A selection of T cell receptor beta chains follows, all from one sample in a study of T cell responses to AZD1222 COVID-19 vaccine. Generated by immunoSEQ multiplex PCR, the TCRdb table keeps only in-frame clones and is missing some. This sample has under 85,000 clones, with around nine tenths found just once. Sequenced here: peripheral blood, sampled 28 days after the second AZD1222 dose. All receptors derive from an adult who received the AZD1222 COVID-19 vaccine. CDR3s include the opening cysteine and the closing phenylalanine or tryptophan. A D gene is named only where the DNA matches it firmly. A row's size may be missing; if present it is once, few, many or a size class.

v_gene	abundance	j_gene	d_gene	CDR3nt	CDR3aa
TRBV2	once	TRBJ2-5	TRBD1	TGTGCCAGCAGTAACAGGGGAGAGACCCAGTACTTC	CASSNRGETQYF
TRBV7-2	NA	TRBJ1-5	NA	TGTGCCAGCAGCTTAGTTGGCCAGCCCCAGCATTTT	CASSLVGQPQHF
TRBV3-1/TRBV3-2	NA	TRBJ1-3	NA	TGTGCCAGCAGCCAAGGGCAAAACACCATATATTTT	CASSQGQNTIYF
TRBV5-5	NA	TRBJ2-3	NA	TGTGCCAGCATAGGGGTTACGCAGTATTTT	CASIGVTQYF
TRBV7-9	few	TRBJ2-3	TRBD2	TGTGCCAGCAGCACCGGGGGGAATACGCAGTATTTT	CASSTGGNTQYF
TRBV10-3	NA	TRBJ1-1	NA	TGTGCCATCAGTGCGTACGGGGGGCAGGGGAACACTGAAGCTTTCTTT	CAISAYGGQGNTEAFF
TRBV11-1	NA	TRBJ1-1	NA	TGTGCCAGCAGCCCAGGGGTTGGGATGAACACTGAAGCTTTCTTT	CASSPGVGMNTEAFF
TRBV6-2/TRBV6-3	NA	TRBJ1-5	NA	TGTGCCAGCAGTTACTCGGGGGGCCGGGGGGATCAGCCCCAGCATTTT	CASSYSGGRGDQPQHF
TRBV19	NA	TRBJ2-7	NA	TGTGCCAGTAGTACTCAGACAGGAGTCGGCTACGAGCAGTACTTC	CASSTQTGVGYEQYF
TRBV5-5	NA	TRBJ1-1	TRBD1	TGTGCCAGCAGCTTAGAACAGGGGGCGATGACTGAAGCTTTCTTT	CASSLEQGAMTEAFF
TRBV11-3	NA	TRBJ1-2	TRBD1	TGTGCCAGCAGCTCAGGACAGGTCGGGGGAGGCTACACCTTC	CASSSGQVGGGYTF
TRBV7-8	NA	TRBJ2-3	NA	TGTGCCAGCAGCTTAGTGGCAGGCACAGATACGCAGTATTTT	CASSLVAGTDTQYF
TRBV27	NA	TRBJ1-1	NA	TGTGCCACCCTACCAAACCGGGACGGGGAAGCTTTCTTT	CATLPNRDGEAFF
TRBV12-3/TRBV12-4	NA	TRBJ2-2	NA	TGTGCCAGCAGTGGGGACAACACCGGGGAGCTGTTTTTT	CASSGDNTGELFF
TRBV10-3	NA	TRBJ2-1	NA	TGTGCCATCACCCAATCCCTGACTACCTCCTACAATGAGCAGTTCTTC	CAITQSLTTSYNEQFF
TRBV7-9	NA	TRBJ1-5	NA	TGTGCCAGCAGCTCAGAGTCTTATAGCAATCAGCCCCAGCATTTT	CASSSESYSNQPQHF
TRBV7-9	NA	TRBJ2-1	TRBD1	TGTGCCAGCAGCAGTCGGACAGGGTTCGGCAATGAGCAGTTCTTC	CASSSRTGFGNEQFF
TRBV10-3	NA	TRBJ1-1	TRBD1	TGTGCCATCAGTGGGGACAGAGTAACCTTCGAAGCTTTCTTT	CAISGDRVTFEAFF
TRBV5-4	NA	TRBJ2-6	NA	TGTGCCAGCAGCAGCCCACATGGGGGAGGCTCTGGGGCCAACGTCCTGACTTTC	CASSSPHGGGSGANVLTF
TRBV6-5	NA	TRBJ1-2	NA	TGTGCCAGCAGTTTTCCCCCACCGGGAGGGAGCTATGGCTACACCTTC	CASSFPPPGGSYGYTF
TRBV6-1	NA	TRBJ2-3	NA	TGTGCCAGCAGTGATACTAAATCAGGGGCAGATACGCAGTATTTT	CASSDTKSGADTQYF
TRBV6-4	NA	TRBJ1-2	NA	TGTGCCAGCAGTCCTGGACGCGAGACTAACTATGGCTACACCTTC	CASSPGRETNYGYTF
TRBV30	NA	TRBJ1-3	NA	TGTGCCTGGGGCCCCCTGGCAGGAAACACCATATATTTT	CAWGPLAGNTIYF
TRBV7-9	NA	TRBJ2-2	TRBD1	TGTGCCAGCAGCCCACCCGGACAGGGGAAGACCGGGGAGCTGTTTTTT	CASSPPGQGKTGELFF
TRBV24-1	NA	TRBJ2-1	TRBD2	TGTGCCACCAGTGTCGGCGGGGGGGCTTACAATGAGCAGTTCTTC	CATSVGGGAYNEQFF
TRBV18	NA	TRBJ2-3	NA	TGTGCCAGCTCACCAGGACAGATCCCCACAGATACGCAGTATTTT	CASSPGQIPTDTQYF
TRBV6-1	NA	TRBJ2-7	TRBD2	TGTGCCAGCAGTGAGAACCTAGCGGGAGGCGAAGAGCAGTACTTC	CASSENLAGGEEQYF
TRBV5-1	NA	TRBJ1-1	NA	TGCGCCAGCAGTAAGGGGGATCAGTTAGAAGCTTTCTTT	CASSKGDQLEAFF
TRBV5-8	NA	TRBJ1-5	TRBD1	TGTGCCAGCAGCCGTGGACAGGGCAATCAGCCCCAGCATTTT	CASSRGQGNQPQHF